This entry concerns a single T cell receptor beta chain. The sample is drawn from a study of shared clonotypes between healthy human individuals. V shed 10 bases and J shed 0 bases, with 13 bases lying between them. This CDR3 is 14 amino acids long. CDR1 and CDR2 (germline): MNHNS, SASEGT. Produced via immunoSEQ multiplex PCR; TCRdb's table is partial and in-frame only. The sample holds roughly 2,500,000 clones, roughly 93% seen once. The source is a man aged 18 to 30 in good health. Some clones in this sample may be carry-over from other donors' samples. The V call is TRBV6-1, the J call TRBJ1-3; D might be TRBD1 (6 bases). The material sequenced was naive CD4+ T cells from PBMCs. This sample's subset: CD45RA+ positively selected. CDR3 DNA sequence: TGTGCCACCGTCATAGGGGGCTCTGGAAACACCATATATTTT. It yields the protein CATVIGGSGNTIYF.